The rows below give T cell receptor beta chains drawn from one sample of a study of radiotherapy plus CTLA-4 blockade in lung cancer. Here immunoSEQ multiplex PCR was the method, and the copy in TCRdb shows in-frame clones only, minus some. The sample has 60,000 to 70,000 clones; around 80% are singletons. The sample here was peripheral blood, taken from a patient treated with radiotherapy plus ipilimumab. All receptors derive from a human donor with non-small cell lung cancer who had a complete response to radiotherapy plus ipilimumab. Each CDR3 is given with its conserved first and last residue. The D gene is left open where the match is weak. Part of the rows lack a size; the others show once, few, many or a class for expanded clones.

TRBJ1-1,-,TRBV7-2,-,CASSHRGTTEAFF,TGTGCCAGCAGCCACCGGGGGACGACTGAAGCTTTCTTT
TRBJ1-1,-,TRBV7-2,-,CASSFRVITEAFF,TGTGCCAGCAGCTTTAGGGTAATCACTGAAGCTTTCTTT
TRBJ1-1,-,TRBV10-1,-,CASSTDMNTEAFF,TGCGCCAGCAGTACGGACATGAACACTGAAGCTTTCTTT
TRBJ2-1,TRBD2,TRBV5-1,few,CASSGTSGLYNEQFF,TGCGCCAGCAGCGGGACTAGTGGGCTCTACAATGAGCAGTTCTTC
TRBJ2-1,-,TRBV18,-,CASSQDLSYNEQFF,TGTGCCAGCTCCCAGGACCTCTCCTACAATGAGCAGTTCTTC
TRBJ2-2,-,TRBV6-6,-,CASILDPPGKLFF,TGTGCCAGCATCCTAGACCCCCCGGGGAAGCTGTTTTTT
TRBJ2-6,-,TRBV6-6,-,CATGASGANVLTF,TGTGCCACCGGTGCTAGTGGGGCCAACGTCCTGACTTTC
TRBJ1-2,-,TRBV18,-,CASSPRRGDGYTF,TGTGCCAGCTCACCACGGAGGGGAGATGGCTACACCTTC
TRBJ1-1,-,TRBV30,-,CAWRDSLNTEAFF,TGTGCCTGGAGGGACAGCTTGAACACTGAAGCTTTCTTT
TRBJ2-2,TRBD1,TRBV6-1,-,CASSAPGGNTGELFF,TGTGCCAGCAGTGCCCCAGGGGGGAACACCGGGGAGCTGTTTTTT
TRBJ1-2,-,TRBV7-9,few,CASKNPGSMDGYTF,TGTGCCAGCAAAAACCCGGGAAGTATGGATGGCTACACCTTC
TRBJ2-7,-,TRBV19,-,CASRRDPRSLRQYF,TGTGCCAGTAGGCGGGATCCCCGGTCACTGCGGCAGTACTTC
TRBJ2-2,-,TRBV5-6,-,CASSSPLGTGGTGELFF,TGTGCCAGCAGCTCCCCTCTGGGTACGGGTGGCACCGGGGAGCTGTTTTTT
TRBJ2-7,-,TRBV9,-,CASSVGFFNEQYF,TGTGCCAGCAGCGTAGGTTTCTTCAACGAGCAGTACTTC
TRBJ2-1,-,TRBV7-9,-,CASSLRQGETRNEQFF,TGTGCCAGCAGCCTTAGACAGGGTGAGACTAGGAATGAGCAGTTCTTC
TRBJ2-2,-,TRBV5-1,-,CASSRGDTGELFF,TGCGCCAGCAGCCGCGGGGACACCGGGGAGCTGTTTTTT
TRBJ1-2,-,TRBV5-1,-,CASSSTGRNREDNGYTF,TGCGCCAGCAGCTCAACAGGGAGAAACAGGGAGGATAATGGCTACACCTTC
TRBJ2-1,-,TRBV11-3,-,CASSRQGWYEQFF,TGTGCCAGCAGCCGACAAGGGTGGTATGAGCAGTTCTTC
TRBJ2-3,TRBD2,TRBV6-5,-,CASTIGTSGGDTQYF,TGTGCCAGCACCATCGGGACTAGCGGGGGAGATACGCAGTATTTT
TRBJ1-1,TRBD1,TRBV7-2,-,CASSSRTGGSEAFF,TGTGCCAGCAGCTCCCGGACAGGGGGCTCTGAAGCTTTCTTT
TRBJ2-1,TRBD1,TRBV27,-,CASSWDRGSNEQFF,TGTGCCAGCAGTTGGGACAGGGGGAGCAATGAGCAGTTCTTC
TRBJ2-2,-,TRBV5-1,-,CASRGGERSATGELFF,TGCGCCAGCAGAGGGGGGGAGCGCTCGGCCACCGGGGAGCTGTTTTTT
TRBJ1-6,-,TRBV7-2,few,CASSLDVDSPLHF,TGTGCCAGCAGCTTAGATGTGGATTCACCCCTCCACTTT
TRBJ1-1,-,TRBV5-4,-,CASSFRWRNTEAFF,TGTGCCAGCAGCTTCCGTTGGAGGAACACTGAAGCTTTCTTT
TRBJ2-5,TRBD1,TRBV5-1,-,CASSLADRGLTLQYQETQYF,TGCGCCAGCAGCTTGGCGGACAGGGGGCTTACCCTTCAGTACCAAGAGACCCAGTACTTC
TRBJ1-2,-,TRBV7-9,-,CASSLEAPGYTF,TGTGCCAGCAGCTTAGAAGCTCCGGGCTACACCTTC
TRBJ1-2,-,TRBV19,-,CASSMNGPWGNYGYTF,TGTGCCAGTAGTATGAACGGACCCTGGGGTAACTATGGCTACACCTTC
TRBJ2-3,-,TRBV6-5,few,CASSYRLQPTDTQYF,TGTGCCAGCAGTTACCGACTGCAGCCTACAGATACGCAGTATTTT